These 10 T cell receptor beta chains were sequenced from one sample in a study of T-cell reconstitution after alpha-beta-depleted transplantation in children (dated by TCRdb to 2015 to 2016). Interpreted using the paper, the treatment or condition label stands for: allogeneic hematopoietic cell transplantation with graft depleted of TCRalphabeta T cells and CD19 B cells. The library was made by PCR. The reads were generated on an Illumina HiSeq 2500. TCR libraries were prepared with molecular barcoding, using unique molecular identifiers to normalize TCRbeta repertoire quantification. The public sequencing data were trimmed at Q25 with fastp and processed into clonotypes with MiXCR by TCRdb, which kept only in-frame beta chains. Identical CDR3 proteins give one entry, which carries the most common genes and DNA. For this sample the table gives around 580,000 distinct CDR3 sequences, of which 20% to 30% were detected only once. The ten largest clones represent less than 40% of the sample.

Sequences were derived from PBMCs, sampled before TCRalphabeta/CD19-depleted stem cell transplant. All receptors come from a boy under two years old with Wiskott-Aldrich syndrome, due to receive a stem cell transplant.

This clonotype was seen more than once but under ten times. This chain's CDR3 is CASSLATDNYEQYF. For the CDR3, the DNA is TGCGCCAGCAGCTTGGCTACAGACAACTACGAGCAGTACTTC. J is TRBJ2-7 and V is TRBV5-1; no reliable D call. The germline CDR1 and CDR2 sequences are SGHRS and YFSETQ. Deletions cut 0 bases from V and 3 bases from J, with 10 bases between. This CDR3 region has 14 residues.

The rearrangement joins TRBV6-5 to TRBJ2-3; a weak D match, TRBD2 (6 bases). With 5 bases removed from V and 3 bases from J, the gap between germline ends came to 15 bases. The CDR3 extends over 15 amino acids. Germline V lookup: CDR1 MNHEY, CDR2 SVGAGI. The CDR3 spells CASSQSLALTDTQYF. The CDR3 DNA is TGTGCCAGCAGTCAGTCGCTAGCGCTTACAGATACGCAGTATTTT.

The chain links TRBV29-1 to TRBJ2-1; D could derive from TRBD1 or TRBD2 (6 bases each). Germline CDR1 is SQVTM and CDR2 is ANQGSEA. Trimming took 2 bases from V and 2 from J, leaving 13 bases between them. This CDR3 is 15 amino acids long. The CDR3 region is CSVEILGGAYNEQFF. CDR3 sequence (DNA): TGCAGCGTTGAAATCTTGGGGGGCGCCTACAATGAGCAGTTCTTC.

V usage is TRBV9 and J usage is TRBJ2-7, with D possibly TRBD2 on 5 matching bases. The CDR3 runs to 16 residues. The germline CDR1 and CDR2 sequences are SGDLS and YYNGEE. The V gene lost 0 bases and the J gene lost 4 bases, with 17 bases spanning the gap. CDR3 DNA sequence: TGTGCCAGCAGCGTAGACGGGGTAACTACAGAGTACGAGCAGTACTTC. Translating gives CASSVDGVTTEYEQYF.

The chain employs TRBV6-5 and TRBJ2-1, with D perhaps given as TRBD1 or TRBD2 (5 bases each). Trimming stripped 0 bases from V and 10 bases from J, with 13 bases between. CDR3 length: 14 residues. Germline CDR1 is MNHEY and CDR2 is SVGAGI. Written as DNA, the CDR3 is TGTGCCAGCAGTTACTCCCCTCCCAGGGAGGAGCAGTTCTTC. Amino acids: CASSYSPPREEQFF.

This sequence joins TRBV15 and TRBJ2-3, with D maybe TRBD1 (7 bases). Germline CDR1 LNHNV, CDR2 YYDKDF (reference sequence). This CDR3 is 14 amino acids long. The V and J ends lost 5 bases and 3 bases respectively, with 12 bases between them. The CDR3 DNA reads as TGTGCCACCAGCCCGACAGGGAGGACAGATACGCAGTATTTT. This codes for CATSPTGRTDTQYF. The complete variable domain, with remaining parts taken from reference TRBV15 and TRBJ2-3, reads DAMVIQNPRYQVTQFGKPVTLSCSQTLNHNVMYWYQQKSSQAPKLLFHYYDKDFNNEADTPDNFQSRRPNTSFCFLDIRSPGLGDTAMYLCATSPTGRTDTQYFGPGTRLTVL.

The sample holds a few counts of this clonotype. The chain recombines TRBV15 with TRBJ2-2; possibly TRBD1 or TRBD2 for D (6 bases each). Per the germline V gene, CDR1 is LNHNV and CDR2 is YYDKDF (reference sequence). The CDR3 is 18 amino acids. V lost 1 base and J 3 bases, leaving 18 bases between the germline ends. This CDR3 reads CATSRVIRGLRDTGELFF. The CDR3 coding sequence is TGTGCCACCAGCAGAGTCATTCGGGGGCTTAGGGACACCGGGGAGCTGTTTTTT. Looking up the rest from reference TRBV15 and TRBJ2-2 gives the full variable domain: DAMVIQNPRYQVTQFGKPVTLSCSQTLNHNVMYWYQQKSSQAPKLLFHYYDKDFNNEADTPDNFQSRRPNTSFCFLDIRSPGLGDTAMYLCATSRVIRGLRDTGELFFGEGSRLTVL.

With regard to this clonotype: At one of its ends the junction is not consistent with the germline gene, which may arise from a read error. The chain links TRBV30 to TRBJ2-1, with 9 bases fitting TRBD1. This CDR3 region has 12 residues. Per the germline V gene, CDR1 is GTSNPN and CDR2 is SVGIG (reference sequence). The CDR3, as DNA: TGTGCCTGGATGGGGGAGAGCGGGACAGGGTTATTC. This codes for CAWMGESGTGLF.

The V gene is TRBV11-2, the J gene TRBJ1-3, with 7 bases identical to TRBD1. V dropped 1 base and J dropped 3; count of bases not matched to a gene: 6. The CDR3 spans 16 residues. Germline lookup yields CDR1 SGHAT and CDR2 FQNNGV. The CDR3 bases are TGTGCCAGCAGCTTAGTATTCTGGGACAGTGGAAACACCATATATTTT. It specifies CASSLVFWDSGNTIYF.

This clonotype was observed a handful of times. The chain couples TRBV20-1 to TRBJ2-7; 8 bases are a match to TRBD2. CDR3 length equals 13 residues. The V gene end was trimmed by 6 bases and the J gene end by 4 bases; junction bases not matched to a gene: 8. Germline CDR1 reads DFQATT; CDR2 reads SNEGSKA (reference sequence). CDR3 coding DNA: TGCAGTGCCAGGATAGCGGGACTATACGAGCAGTACTTC. Translation: CSARIAGLYEQYF.